This is a list of T cell receptor beta chains from one sample in a study of blood T cell repertoires in COVID-19. TCRdb keeps only in-frame clones here, not all; method: immunoSEQ multiplex PCR. This table holds about 300,000 clones, 88% found once. The sample was peripheral blood. The origin of the receptors is a woman aged 25 to 39 who had recovered from COVID-19. Each CDR3 is given with its conserved first and last residue.

>TRBJ2-3|TRBV5-1
CASSLEEPKTDTQYF
>TRBJ1-1|TRBV5-1
CASTPQGIVNTEAFF
>TRBJ1-4|TRBV6-2/TRBV6-3
CASSPYRGAYDEKLFF
>TRBJ1-1|TRBV5-1
CASSLEADGGYTEAFF
>TRBJ1-2|TRBV5-1
CASSLGVTGGDYGYTF
>TRBJ1-1|TRBV5-1
CASSLGDPRGEAFF
>TRBJ1-1|TRBV28
CASSQTTGPFF
>TRBJ1-2|TRBV5-1
CASSYPADRVDYGYTF
>TRBJ2-7|TRBV11-2
CASSFWTGDVQYF
>TRBJ1-4|TRBV30
CAWSPRRQGVGKLFF
>TRBJ1-2|TRBV7-2
CASSLSQGNYGYTF
>TRBJ1-2|TRBV15
CATSNQGDYGYTF
>TRBJ1-5|TRBV11-2
CASSFNNQPQHF
>TRBJ1-3|TRBV5-1
CASSPFDRGGNTIYF